The 23 T cell receptor beta chains listed next were all sequenced from one sample in a study of T cell changes during pregnancy in multiple sclerosis. Sequencing used immunoSEQ multiplex PCR; TCRdb keeps in-frame clones, though not all of them. Of around 48,000 clones in the sample, around 92% were seen once. Here the sequenced sample was CD4+ T cells from peripheral blood mononuclear cells, taken in the second trimester of pregnancy. The receptors here all came from a female donor in good health, enrolled as a control in a pregnancy study.

The chain recombines TRBV7-2 with TRBJ2-7; 7 nucleotides align to TRBD1. Per the germline V gene, CDR1 is SGHTA and CDR2 is FQGNSA. This CDR3 contains 14 residues. The V segment lost 0 bases and the J segment 3 bases; nucleotides outside the gene matches: 2. CDR3 bases: TGTGCCAGCAGCTTAGCGAGACAGGGCTACGAGCAGTACTTC. Amino acids: CASSLARQGYEQYF.

This rearrangement joins TRBV7-9 to TRBJ1-3; 7 bases line up with TRBD1. V lost 5 bases to trimming and J lost 2 bases; unmatched junction nucleotides: 9. This CDR3 spans 16 amino acids. Germline values: CDR1 SEHNR, CDR2 FQNEAQ (reference sequence). The CDR3 DNA reads as TGTGCCAGCAGCGGGGACAGTCCCCATACTGGAAACACCATATATTTT. Its protein product is CASSGDSPHTGNTIYF.

The chain has TRBV11-3 and TRBJ2-1, with 11 bases lining up with TRBD2. CDR3 size: 14 residues. Germline V gene sequence: CDR1 SGHNT, CDR2 YENEEA. V shed 4 bases and J 4 bases; nucleotides not matched to a gene: 0. In DNA form, the CDR3 reads TGTGCCAGCAGCTCTAGCGGGAGGTACAATGAGCAGTTCTTC. It encodes CASSSSGRYNEQFF.

V gene TRBV7-9 combines with J gene TRBJ1-4; no clear D gene. V lost 6 bases and J lost 3, with 17 bases in between. The V gene's germline CDR1 is SEHNR and CDR2 FQNEAQ (reference sequence). The CDR3 spans 16 residues. The CDR3 sequence is CASRRTSSRANEKLFF. In DNA, the CDR3 is TGTGCCAGCAGAAGGACCTCCTCGCGGGCTAATGAAAAACTGTTTTTT.

This clone was observed a few times. The rearrangement uses TRBV2 and TRBJ1-5; perhaps TRBD1 as D (5 bases). Trimming removed 7 bases at V and 4 bases at J, with 14 bases between. The CDR3 sequence is 14 residues long. Germline V gene sequence: CDR1 SNHLY, CDR2 FYNNEI. The DNA for the CDR3 is TGTGCCAGCAAAACAATGGGGCCGAATCAGCCCCAGCATTTT. The encoded protein is CASKTMGPNQPQHF. Looking up the rest from reference TRBV2 and TRBJ1-5 gives the full variable domain: EPEVTQTPSHQVTQMGQEVILRCVPISNHLYFYWYRQILGQKVEFLVSFYNNEISEKSEIFDDQFSVERPDGSNFTLKIRSTKLEDSAMYFCASKTMGPNQPQHFGDGTRLSIL.

The chain is built from TRBV5-4 and TRBJ2-5, with D maybe TRBD1 (6 bases). CDR1 SGHNT and CDR2 YYREEE come from the germline V gene (reference sequence). CDR3 length: 13 residues. Trimming took 2 bases from V and 9 from J, leaving 14 bases between them. The CDR3 here is CASSLRQVGAQYF. In DNA form, the CDR3 reads TGTGCCAGCAGCTTAAGACAGGTGGGGGCCCAGTACTTC.

This rearrangement joins TRBV5-1 to TRBJ1-2; 7 nucleotides agree with TRBD1. The CDR3 runs to 14 residues. With V trimmed by 4 bases and J by 5 bases, 8 bases remained unmatched. Germline V lookup: CDR1 SGHRS, CDR2 YFSETQ. CDR3 in amino acids: CASSDRDSRYGYTF. Here the CDR3 DNA reads TGCGCCAGCAGCGATCGGGACAGCCGTTATGGCTACACCTTC.

The V call is TRBV11-3, the J call TRBJ2-7, with 7 bases aligning to TRBD1. The junction had 8 bases not matched to a gene; V was cut back by 5 bases and J by 4 bases. CDR1 and CDR2 (germline): SGHNT, YENEEA. The CDR3 sequence is 14 residues long. The CDR3 DNA sequence: TGTGCCAGCAGCAGAGGGACAGTTGGTTACGAGCAGTACTTC. Translated, it gives CASSRGTVGYEQYF. Filled out from reference TRBV11-3 and TRBJ2-7, the complete variable domain reads EAGVVQSPRYKIIEKKQPVAFWCNPISGHNTLYWYLQNLGQGPELLIRYENEEAVDDSQLPKDRFSAERLKGVDSTLKIQPAELGDSAVYLCASSRGTVGYEQYFGPGTRLTVT.

J is TRBJ2-7 and V is TRBV18, with D possibly TRBD1 on 5 matching bases. The CDR3 is made up of 16 amino acids. Germline lookup yields CDR1 KGHSH and CDR2 LQKENI. V was cut by 0 bases and J by 3 bases, with 15 bases left in between. The CDR3, as DNA: TGTGCCAGCTCACCACCCAACAGGATTGACCTCTACGAGCAGTACTTC. Protein product: CASSPPNRIDLYEQYF.

This chain joins TRBV29-1 and TRBJ2-3, with D tentatively TRBD1 (6 bases). Trimming pared 3 bases from V and 0 bases from J, leaving 7 bases between. Germline V CDR1 and CDR2: SQVTM, ANQGSEA. The CDR3 length is 13 residues. The CDR3, as DNA: TGCAGCGTTGACAGGGGTAGCACAGATACGCAGTATTTT. Translated, it gives CSVDRGSTDTQYF.

V usage is TRBV7-3 and J usage is TRBJ2-1; a weak D match, TRBD2 (6 bases). CDR1 is SGHTA and CDR2 is FQGTGA in the germline V gene. The CDR3 runs 13 residues. The V and J ends lost 5 bases and 4 bases respectively, with 9 bases between them. The CDR3 protein is CASSIGTYNEQFF. For the CDR3, the DNA is TGTGCCAGCAGCATCGGGACTTACAATGAGCAGTTCTTC. Complete variable domain (other parts from reference TRBV7-3 and TRBJ2-1): GAGVSQTPSNKVTEKGKYVELRCDPISGHTALYWYRQSLGQGPEFLIYFQGTGAADDSGLPNDRFFAVRPEGSVSTLKIQRTERGDSAVYLCASSIGTYNEQFFGPGTRLTVL.

The rearrangement joins TRBV7-6 to TRBJ2-3, with TRBD2 identical over 13 bases. With 2 bases clipped from V and 6 bases from J, the junction kept 8 bases outside the gene matches. This CDR3 contains 17 residues. Germline V gives CDR1 SGHVS, CDR2 FNYEAQ. The CDR3 is CASSLTPTSGRVDTQYF. The CDR3 coding sequence is TGTGCCAGCAGCTTAACGCCTACTAGCGGGAGGGTGGATACGCAGTATTTT. The whole variable domain, remainder taken from reference TRBV7-6 and TRBJ2-3, is GAGVSQSPRYKVTKRGQDVALRCDPISGHVSLYWYRQALGQGPEFLTYFNYEAQQDKSGLPNDRFSAERPEGSISTLTIQRTEQRDSAMYRCASSLTPTSGRVDTQYFGPGTRLTVL.

Here the CDR3 reads CASSGGQSNQPQHF. DNA for the CDR3: TGTGCCAGCAGCGGGGGACAGAGCAATCAGCCCCAGCATTTT. The chain has TRBV9 and TRBJ1-5, with TRBD1 identical over 7 bases. The CDR3 consists of 14 residues. J gave up 1 base and V 3 bases, and 1 base lay outside the gene matches. Per the germline V gene, CDR1 is SGDLS and CDR2 is YYNGEE.

The V call is TRBV4-3, the J call TRBJ1-5; D may be TRBD1 (6 bases). The CDR3 totals 18 residues. CDR1 and CDR2 (germline): LGHNA, YSLEER. V was shortened by 3 bases and J by 10 bases, with 28 bases between the two germline ends. The CDR3: CASSHSQPAGAWDRPQHF. The CDR3 DNA follows: TGCGCCAGCAGCCATTCCCAGCCTGCAGGGGCCTGGGATAGACCCCAGCATTTT.

The genes are TRBV19 and TRBJ2-3; 7 bases are a match to TRBD1. The CDR3 extends over 13 amino acids. Unmatched junction bases numbered 9, after V lost 9 bases and J lost 6 bases. Germline V lookup: CDR1 LNHDA, CDR2 SQIVND (reference sequence). The CDR3 nucleotides are TGTGCCAGCGACAGGGCTGGGTGGGATACGCAGTATTTT. Its translation: CASDRAGWDTQYF.

This sequence joins TRBV28 and TRBJ2-2; D might be TRBD1 (5 bases). The length of the CDR3 is 16 residues. Looked up from germline, CDR1 is MDHEN and CDR2 is SYDVKM. V was pared by 7 bases and J by 0 bases, with 15 bases between. The CDR3 here is CASMVGLGPNTGELFF. The CDR3 bases are TGTGCCAGCATGGTGGGTTTGGGGCCGAACACCGGGGAGCTGTTTTTT.

This clone was counted between two and nine times. This chain links TRBV7-3 with TRBJ2-5, with 10 bases fitting TRBD2. V lost 5 bases, J lost 2 bases, and 8 bases stayed unmatched. Germline values: CDR1 SGHTA, CDR2 FQGTGA. There are 16 residues in the CDR3. The CDR3, as DNA: TGTGCCAGCAGCCCAAACCCACTAGCGGGGCAAGAGACCCAGTACTTC. Its protein is CASSPNPLAGQETQYF.

J is TRBJ2-1 and V is TRBV19, with 14 positions matching TRBD2. V lost 5 bases, J lost 7 bases, and 13 bases stayed unmatched. CDR1 and CDR2 from the germline V gene are LNHDA and SQIVND (reference sequence). The CDR3 spans 18 residues. The CDR3 DNA sequence: TGTGCCAGTAGTTTTGGGACTAGCGGGAGAGTTGGAGGGAATGAGCAGTTCTTC. It specifies CASSFGTSGRVGGNEQFF. The variable domain in full, completed from reference TRBV19 and TRBJ2-1, reads DGGITQSPKYLFRKEGQNVTLSCEQNLNHDAMYWYRQDPGQGLRLIYYSQIVNDFQKGDIAEGYSVSREKKESFPLTVTSAQKNPTAFYLCASSFGTSGRVGGNEQFFGPGTRLTVL.

The chain couples TRBV19 to TRBJ1-3; D call uncertain. CDR1 and CDR2 (germline): LNHDA, SQIVND (reference sequence). The CDR3 has 14 residues. Trimming took 4 bases from V and 0 from J, leaving 7 bases between them. CDR3 sequence: CASSTPSSGNTIYF. The CDR3 nucleotides read TGTGCCAGTAGTACACCGAGCTCTGGAAACACCATATATTTT.

The J gene is TRBJ2-2, the V gene TRBV7-2, with 11 bases that match TRBD2. Losses at the gene ends were 3 bases for V and 5 bases for J; bases not matched to a gene: 5. Germline loops: CDR1 SGHTA, CDR2 FQGNSA. The CDR3 contains 16 residues. The CDR3: CASSFMSSGRTGELFF. The CDR3 coding sequence is TGTGCCAGCAGCTTTATGTCTAGCGGGAGGACCGGGGAGCTGTTTTTT. Variable domain in full (rest from reference TRBV7-2 and TRBJ2-2): GAGVSQSPSNKVTEKGKDVELRCDPISGHTALYWYRQSLGQGLEFLIYFQGNSAPDKSGLPSDRFSAERTGGSVSTLTIQRTQQEDSAVYLCASSFMSSGRTGELFFGEGSRLTVL.

The J gene is TRBJ2-7, the V gene TRBV7-2; the match to TRBD1 covers 9 bases. The CDR3 is made up of 14 amino acids. CDR1 is SGHTA and CDR2 is FQGNSA in the germline V gene. V was clipped by 5 bases and J by 5 bases; unmatched bases: 7. CDR3 bases: TGTGCCAGCAGCACTTACGGGACAGGGAACGAGCAGTACTTC. Translation: CASSTYGTGNEQYF.

This chain connects TRBV6-6 to TRBJ2-5, with D tentatively TRBD2 (6 bases). CDR3 length: 13 residues. Germline CDR1 MNHNY, CDR2 SVGAGI (reference sequence). Between the trimmed V and J ends, which lost 5 bases and 1 base, there was a span of 8 bases. CDR3 sequence: CASSRDFQETQYF. In nucleotides, the CDR3 is TGTGCCAGCAGTCGGGACTTCCAAGAGACCCAGTACTTC.

The rearrangement links TRBV5-4 to TRBJ2-1, with 8 nucleotides matching TRBD2. The CDR3 sequence is 15 residues long. In germline, CDR1 is SGHNT, CDR2 YYREEE (reference sequence). J was trimmed by 7 bases and V by 4 bases; bases with no gene match: 10. CDR3 amino acids: CASSPSAGDWNEQFF. CDR3 sequence (DNA): TGTGCCAGCAGCCCATCAGCGGGAGACTGGAATGAGCAGTTCTTC.